These 31 T cell receptor beta chains were sequenced from one sample in a study of CD8 T cells in ankylosing spondylitis. TCRdb re-called the 5' RACE reads through MiXCR, storing one row per CDR3 protein. The table includes 200,000 or so distinct CDR3 sequences, roughly 25% detected once. The specimen was blood, either unsorted or a sorted T cell fraction (not recorded which). The receptors were sampled from a male donor with ankylosing spondylitis or in good health (not recorded which).

This clonotype was seen repeatedly, ten times or more. J is TRBJ2-5 and V is TRBV25-1; perhaps TRBD2 as D (6 bases). The germline gives CDR1 MGHDK, CDR2 SYGVNS. V was pared by 3 bases and J by 4 bases, with 12 bases between. This CDR3 spans 14 amino acids. In DNA, the CDR3 is TGTGCCAGCAGTGAGGTGGGGGGAGGAGAGACCCAGTACTTC. It encodes CASSEVGGGETQYF.

This chain connects TRBV3-1 to TRBJ2-7, with 7 bases identical to TRBD2. The CDR3 spans 19 residues. Germline-derived CDR1 and CDR2 are LGHDT and YNNKEL (reference sequence). The V gene end was trimmed by 11 bases and the J gene end by 1 base; junction bases not matched to a gene: 26. CDR3 nucleotide sequence: TGTGCCTCCTGCAACCAGGTCCCTTGCGGGAGTGTAAGTTCCTACGAGCAGTACTTC. Translated, it gives CASCNQVPCGSVSSYEQYF.

The V and J genes are TRBV12-3 or TRBV12-4 and TRBJ2-1; the match to TRBD2 covers 9 bases. J was trimmed by 5 bases and V by 5 bases; bases with no gene match: 7. CDR3 length: 15 residues. The CDR3 bases are TGTGCCAGCAGTCCTTACCTAGCGGGAAACAATGAGCAGTTCTTC. Amino acid sequence: CASSPYLAGNNEQFF.

The V and J genes are TRBV12-3 or TRBV12-4 and TRBJ1-1; no clear D. V dropped 6 bases and J dropped 1 base, with 15 bases sitting between them. The CDR3 sequence is 15 residues long. CDR3 bases: TGTGCCAGCAGCCGAGACCCGGGGAAGAACACTGAAGCTTTCTTT. Translating it yields CASSRDPGKNTEAFF.

In its sample, this clonotype was seen a few times. The rearrangement links TRBV4-3 to TRBJ2-1; 12 nucleotides agree with TRBD2. The CDR3 consists of 15 residues. Germline V gives CDR1 LGHNA, CDR2 YSLEER. V gave up 5 bases and J gave up 8 bases; unmatched junction bases: 7. CDR3 sequence (DNA): TGCGCCAGCAGCTCTAGCGGGAGGGCCGTGGATGAGCAGTTCTTC. This codes for CASSSSGRAVDEQFF.

This clonotype was seen a few times. This chain connects TRBV5-5 to TRBJ1-6; D not resolved. Germline V gene lookup returns CDR1 SGHKS and CDR2 YYEKEE (reference sequence). This CDR3 has 14 amino acids. V was shortened by 0 bases and J by 8 bases, with 9 bases between the two germline ends. CDR3 sequence reads: CASSLEARDSPLHF. CDR3 sequence (DNA): TGTGCCAGCAGCTTGGAGGCTCGGGATTCACCCCTCCACTTT. Looking up the rest from reference TRBV5-5 and TRBJ1-6 gives the full variable domain: DAGVTQSPTHLIKTRGQQVTLRCSPISGHKSVSWYQQVLGQGPQFIFQYYEKEERGRGNFPDRFSARQFPNYSSELNVNALLLGDSALYLCASSLEARDSPLHFGNGTRLTVT.

This clonotype came up many times. V is TRBV18 and J is TRBJ2-7; 8 bases line up with TRBD2. The germline CDR1 and CDR2 sequences are KGHSH and LQKENI. With 1 base clipped from V and 2 bases from J, the junction kept 4 bases outside the gene matches. This CDR3 has 15 amino acids. The CDR3 DNA sequence: TGTGCCAGCTCACCACAGGTAGCGGGGACCTACGAGCAGTACTTC. This codes for CASSPQVAGTYEQYF.

The table lists this clonotype with many counts. This CDR3 is CASSSDNEQFF. CDR3 bases: TGTGCCAGCAGTTCTGACAATGAGCAGTTCTTC. The V and J genes are TRBV6-6 and TRBJ2-1, with no clear D. The ends were cut back, 4 bases at V and 5 bases at J, with 3 bases in the middle. CDR1 is MNHNY, CDR2 SVGAGI, per germline (reference sequence). The CDR3 is 11 amino acids.

The table lists this clonotype with a few counts. This chain links TRBV7-8 with TRBJ1-1; no firm D call. The V end was cut by 1 base, the J end by 0 bases, with 12 bases between. CDR1 is SGHVS and CDR2 is FQNEAQ in the germline V gene. This CDR3 has 16 amino acids. CDR3: CASSLVSRNLNTEAFF. CDR3 sequence (DNA): TGTGCCAGCAGCTTAGTCTCCCGGAACCTGAACACTGAAGCTTTCTTT.

The chain combines TRBV6-5 with TRBJ1-3; D is ambiguous. Germline CDR1 and CDR2: MNHEY and SVGAGI. V was pared by 6 bases and J by 1 base, with 10 bases between. The CDR3 has 14 amino acids. The CDR3 spells CASSYSLSGNTIYF. In DNA form, the CDR3 reads TGTGCCAGCAGCTACAGCTTATCTGGAAACACCATATATTTT.

The rearrangement joins TRBV7-3 to TRBJ2-7; TRBD2 agrees at 11 bases. Germline V gene sequence: CDR1 SGHTA, CDR2 FQGTGA. Losses at the gene ends were 8 bases for V and 2 bases for J; bases not matched to a gene: 8. CDR3 size: 15 residues. The CDR3, as DNA: TGTGCCAGCCAAGAGGCTAGCGGGAGGCCCTACGAGCAGTACTTC. Protein: CASQEASGRPYEQYF.

This clonotype was found a few times. The genes are TRBV20-1 and TRBJ1-2; D not resolved. Germline CDR1 DFQATT, CDR2 SNEGSKA (reference sequence). V shed 6 bases and J shed 2 bases, with 16 bases lying between them. The CDR3 consists of 14 residues. DNA of the CDR3: TGCAGTGCCTTCGGGCCCCTAGGGAACTATGGCTACACCTTC. It encodes CSAFGPLGNYGYTF.

This clonotype was seen a few times. V gene TRBV6-4 combines with J gene TRBJ2-5; 9 bases line up with TRBD2. Per the germline V gene, CDR1 is MRHNA and CDR2 is SNTAGT. CDR3 length: 14 residues. V was pared by 5 bases and J by 4 bases, with 5 bases of the junction left unmatched. CDR3 DNA: TGTGCCAGCAGTATGTGCGGGAGGGGAGAGACCCAGTACTTC. It encodes CASSMCGRGETQYF.

The V and J genes are TRBV20-1 and TRBJ2-7; weak D call: TRBD1 (6 bases). There are 13 residues in the CDR3. Germline CDR1 reads DFQATT; CDR2 reads SNEGSKA (reference sequence). Trimming took 3 bases from V and 5 from J, leaving 14 bases between them. Here the CDR3 DNA reads TGCAGTGCTAGCCCGGGGACACCTAACGAGCAGTACTTC. It is translated as CSASPGTPNEQYF.

This clonotype was seen ten or more times. The gene calls are TRBV5-1 and TRBJ2-1; D uncertain. The germline gives CDR1 SGHRS, CDR2 YFSETQ. The CDR3 is 16 residues long. V was pared by 0 bases and J by 2 bases, with 12 bases between. CDR3 in amino acids: CASSLGLAAPYNEQFF. CDR3 DNA: TGCGCCAGCAGCTTGGGGCTTGCGGCCCCCTACAATGAGCAGTTCTTC.

This clonotype was found a few times. DNA of the CDR3: TGCAGTGCTCTGACCATTATGAACACTGAAGCTTTCTTT. Amino acids: CSALTIMNTEAFF. The chain combines TRBV20-1 with TRBJ1-1; no reliable D call. Trimming pared 5 bases from V and 0 bases from J, leaving 10 bases between. Germline V lookup: CDR1 DFQATT, CDR2 SNEGSKA (reference sequence). The CDR3 covers 13 residues.

About this clonotype itself: A read error may explain this, as a much larger clone is one base away. The CDR3: CASSYSITRGAQGYTF. The CDR3 coding sequence is TGTGCCAGCAGTTACTCTATAACGCGAGGGGCGCAGGGCTACACCTTC. V is TRBV6-5 and J is TRBJ1-2; maybe TRBD1 (5 bases). Germline CDR1 reads MNHEY; CDR2 reads SVGAGI. With 0 bases removed from V and 8 bases from J, the gap between germline ends came to 19 bases. The CDR3 runs to 16 residues.

This clonotype was picked up many times. Here the CDR3 DNA reads TGTGCCAGCAGCATTAGCGGGACTAGCACAGATACGCAGTATTTT. Protein product: CASSISGTSTDTQYF. The J gene is TRBJ2-3, the V gene TRBV7-6, with 8 bases fitting TRBD2. The germline V gene has CDR1 SGHVS and CDR2 FNYEAQ. The CDR3 is 15 amino acids. J was trimmed by 0 bases and V by 5 bases; bases with no gene match: 4.

Many counts were recorded for this clonotype. The rearrangement links TRBV10-3 to TRBJ2-1; 12 bases map to TRBD2. The junction had 7 bases not matched to a gene; V was cut back by 4 bases and J by 9 bases. The CDR3 has 15 amino acids. In germline, CDR1 is ENHRY, CDR2 SYGVKD. The CDR3 loop is CAISGGLAGGVEQFF. Here the CDR3 DNA reads TGTGCCATCAGTGGAGGGCTAGCGGGAGGGGTTGAGCAGTTCTTC.

This clonotype was counted once. A read error may explain this, as a much larger clone is one base away. The gene calls are TRBV5-1 and TRBJ2-7, with D tentatively TRBD2 (6 bases). The CDR3 sequence is 14 residues long. Germline assignment: CDR1 SGHRS and CDR2 YFSETQ. The CDR3 coding sequence is TGCGCCAGCAGCCCGGCCGGCGGGAACTACGAGCAGCACTTC. Encoded protein: CASSPAGGNYEQHF.

The CDR3 reads CSVTEWELNTEAFF. CDR3 bases: TGCAGCGTTACGGAGTGGGAACTGAACACTGAAGCTTTCTTT. The V gene is TRBV29-1, the J gene TRBJ1-1; D unresolved. This CDR3 has 14 residues. In germline, CDR1 is SQVTM, CDR2 ANQGSEA. The germline V and J ends were trimmed by 5 bases and 0 bases, with 13 bases remaining between them.

This clonotype was picked up many times. The V gene is TRBV12-3 or TRBV12-4, the J gene TRBJ1-3; D is unresolved. Between the trimmed V and J ends, which lost 5 bases and 5 bases, there was a span of 4 bases. This CDR3 is built from 11 residues. CDR3 sequence reads: CASSPRNTIYF. The CDR3 DNA follows: TGTGCCAGCAGTCCCCGAAACACCATATATTTT.

This clonotype was seen a handful of times. The chain employs TRBV6-5 and TRBJ1-2; no reliable D call. Looked up from germline, CDR1 is MNHEY and CDR2 is SVGAGI. The germline V and J ends were trimmed by 0 bases and 4 bases, with 6 bases remaining between them. CDR3 length: 13 residues. CDR3 region: CASSYSNRYGYTF. CDR3 sequence (DNA): TGTGCCAGCAGTTACTCGAACCGCTATGGCTACACCTTC.

This rearrangement joins TRBV18 to TRBJ2-7; 10 bases are a match to TRBD1. The V gene's germline CDR1 is KGHSH and CDR2 LQKENI. With V trimmed by 0 bases and J by 7 bases, 9 bases remained unmatched. This CDR3 has 16 residues. The CDR3 nucleotides read TGTGCCAGCTCACCACCCGGGGACAGGGGAGTGAGGGAGCAGTACTTC. Its protein is CASSPPGDRGVREQYF.

The rearrangement joins TRBV7-2 to TRBJ2-7; D uncertain. Germline loops: CDR1 SGHTA, CDR2 FQGNSA. V was trimmed by 1 base and J by 0 bases, leaving 7 bases between them. The CDR3 has 14 residues. For the CDR3, the DNA is TGTGCCAGCAGCTTAGGCATAAACTCCTACGAGCAGTACTTC. Translated: CASSLGINSYEQYF.

The chain combines TRBV4-1 with TRBJ1-1; a possible D gene is TRBD1 (6 bases). The germline V and J ends were trimmed by 0 bases and 3 bases, with 11 bases remaining between them. This CDR3 comprises 15 residues. Germline V gene sequence: CDR1 MGHRA, CDR2 YSYEKL. The CDR3 DNA follows: TGCGCCAGCAGCCAAGATATACAGGGCTACACTGAAGCTTTCTTT. Protein product: CASSQDIQGYTEAFF.

The rearrangement uses TRBV20-1 and TRBJ2-3, with TRBD2 as a possible D gene (5 bases). Germline CDR1 is DFQATT and CDR2 is SNEGSKA (reference sequence). Deletions cut 7 bases from V and 5 bases from J, with 19 bases between. The CDR3 runs to 14 residues. The CDR3 coding sequence is TGCAGTGTCAATGATCGGGGAGCGGAAGATACGCAGTATTTT. Residues: CSVNDRGAEDTQYF.

The chain employs TRBV20-1 and TRBJ2-3, with D possibly being TRBD2 (5 bases). V was trimmed by 5 bases and J by 3 bases, leaving 12 bases between them. CDR3 length: 13 residues. Germline V gives CDR1 DFQATT, CDR2 SNEGSKA (reference sequence). The CDR3 region has the DNA TGCAGTGCTCAGGACGGGGAGACAGATACGCAGTATTTT. It is translated as CSAQDGETDTQYF.

This clonotype was counted at least ten times. The chain couples TRBV6-1 to TRBJ2-7; 9 positions agree with TRBD1. CDR1 and CDR2 (germline): MNHNS, SASEGT. With 5 bases clipped from V and 3 bases from J, the junction kept 5 bases outside the gene matches. This CDR3 has 14 residues. The CDR3, as DNA: TGTGCCAGCAGTCTCGGGACAGGGCACTACGAGCAGTACTTC. It specifies CASSLGTGHYEQYF.

This clonotype has ten or more counts. The chain combines TRBV9 with TRBJ1-5; weak D call: TRBD1 (6 bases). V lost 4 bases, J lost 5 bases, and 16 bases lay in between. Germline V CDR1 and CDR2: SGDLS, YYNGEE. The CDR3 consists of 15 residues. CDR3: CASSRSPRGDQPQHF. In DNA, the CDR3 is TGTGCCAGCAGCCGCTCCCCGAGGGGGGATCAGCCCCAGCATTTT.

The chain carries TRBV6-5 and TRBJ2-7, with D maybe TRBD1 (5 bases). The germline V and J ends were trimmed by 6 bases and 6 bases, with 12 bases remaining between them. Germline loops: CDR1 MNHEY, CDR2 SVGAGI. The CDR3 length is 12 residues. The CDR3 sequence: CASSSHRGEQYF. CDR3 nucleotide sequence: TGTGCCAGCAGCTCACATAGGGGCGAGCAGTACTTC.